This T cell receptor (beta chain) was captured by sequencing in a study of Ad26.COV2.S vaccination and SARS-CoV-2 variants. Whole-study context: Participants got Ad26.COV2.S intramuscularly, once or twice 56 days apart.

Treatment reported: around 19 received Ad26.COV2.S at low or high dose, single or two shots; 5 received placebo; per-sample allocation not given. Sampling was performed 63 days after the first vaccine or placebo injection. The table came from immunoSEQ multiplex PCR; TCRdb's copy has only in-frame clones and leaves some out. There are about 480,000 clones in the sample; 87% occur only once, and around 13% lies in the top ten. Study-level points and caveats: People given the vaccine had a wider spike-specific TCR breadth than placebo recipients did. The analyses of TCR breadth and depth may have understated the size of total T cell responses.

About this clone itself: Its specificity is unknown.

Sample: peripheral blood, taken in a trial of Ad26.COV2.S vaccine versus placebo. This TCR was sampled from a person aged 18 to 65 who received the Ad26.COV2.S COVID-19 vaccine or a placebo.

CDR3 in amino acids: CASSLVGTTAISGANVLTF. The CDR3 bases are TGTGCCAGCAGCTTAGTCGGGACCACGGCAATCTCTGGGGCCAACGTCCTGACTTTC. This rearrangement joins TRBV7-2 to TRBJ2-6, with D perhaps TRBD1 or TRBD2 (5 bases each). Looked up from germline, CDR1 is SGHTA and CDR2 is FQGNSA. There are 19 residues in the CDR3. Trimming removed 1 base at V and 0 bases at J, with 16 bases between.